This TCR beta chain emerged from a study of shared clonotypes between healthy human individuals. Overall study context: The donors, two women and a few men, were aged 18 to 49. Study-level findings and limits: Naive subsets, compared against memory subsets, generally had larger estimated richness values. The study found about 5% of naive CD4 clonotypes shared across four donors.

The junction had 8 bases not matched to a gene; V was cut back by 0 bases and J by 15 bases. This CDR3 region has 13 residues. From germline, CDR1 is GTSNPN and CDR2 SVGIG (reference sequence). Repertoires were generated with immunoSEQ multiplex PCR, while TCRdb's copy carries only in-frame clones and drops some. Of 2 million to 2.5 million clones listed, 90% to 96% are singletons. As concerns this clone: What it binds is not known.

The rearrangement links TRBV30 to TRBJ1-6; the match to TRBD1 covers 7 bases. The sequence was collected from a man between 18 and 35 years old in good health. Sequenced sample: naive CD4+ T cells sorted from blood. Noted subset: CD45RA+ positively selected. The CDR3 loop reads CAWSVGTALHLHF. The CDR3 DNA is TGTGCCTGGAGTGTAGGGACAGCCCTTCACCTCCACTTT.